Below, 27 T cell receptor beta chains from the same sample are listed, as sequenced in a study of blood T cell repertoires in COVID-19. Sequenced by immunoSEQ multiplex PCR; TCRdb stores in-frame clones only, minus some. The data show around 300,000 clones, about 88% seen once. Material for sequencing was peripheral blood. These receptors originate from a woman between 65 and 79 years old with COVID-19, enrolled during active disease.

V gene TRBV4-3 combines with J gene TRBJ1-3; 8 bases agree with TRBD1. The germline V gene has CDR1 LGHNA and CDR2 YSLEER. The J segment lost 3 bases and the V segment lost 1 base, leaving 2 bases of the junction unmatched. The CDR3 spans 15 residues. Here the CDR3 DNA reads TGCGCCAGCAGCCAAGGGACAGGGAATGGAAACACCATATATTTT. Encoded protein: CASSQGTGNGNTIYF.

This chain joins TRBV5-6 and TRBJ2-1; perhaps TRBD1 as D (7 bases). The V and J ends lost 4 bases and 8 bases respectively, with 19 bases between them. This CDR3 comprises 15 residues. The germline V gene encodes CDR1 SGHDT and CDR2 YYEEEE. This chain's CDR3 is CASSPRGTVDDEQFF. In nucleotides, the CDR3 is TGTGCCAGCAGCCCCCGGGGGACAGTGGACGATGAGCAGTTCTTC. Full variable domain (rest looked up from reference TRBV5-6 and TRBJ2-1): DAGVTQSPTHLIKTRGQQVTLRCSPKSGHDTVSWYQQALGQGPQFIFQYYEEEERQRGNFPDRFSGHQFPNYSSELNVNALLLGDSALYLCASSPRGTVDDEQFFGPGTRLTVL.

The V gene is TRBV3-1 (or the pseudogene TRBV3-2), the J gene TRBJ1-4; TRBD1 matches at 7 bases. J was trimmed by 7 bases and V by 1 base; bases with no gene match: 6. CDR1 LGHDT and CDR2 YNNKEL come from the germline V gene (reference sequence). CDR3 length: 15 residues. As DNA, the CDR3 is TGTGCCAGCAGCCAAGGATGGGCAGGGGGTGAAAAACTGTTTTTT. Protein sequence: CASSQGWAGGEKLFF.

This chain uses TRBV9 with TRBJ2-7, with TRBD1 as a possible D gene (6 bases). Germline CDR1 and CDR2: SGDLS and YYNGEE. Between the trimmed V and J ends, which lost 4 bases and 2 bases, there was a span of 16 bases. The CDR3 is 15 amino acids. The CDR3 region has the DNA TGTGCCAGCAGCCCCGGGAACAGGGCCACCTACGAGCAGTACTTC. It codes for CASSPGNRATYEQYF.

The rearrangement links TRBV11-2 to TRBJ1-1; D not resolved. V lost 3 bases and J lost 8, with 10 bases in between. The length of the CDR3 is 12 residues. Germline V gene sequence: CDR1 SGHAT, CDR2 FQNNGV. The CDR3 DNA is TGTGCCAGCAGCTTGACTTACAAGGAAGCTTTCTTT. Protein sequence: CASSLTYKEAFF.

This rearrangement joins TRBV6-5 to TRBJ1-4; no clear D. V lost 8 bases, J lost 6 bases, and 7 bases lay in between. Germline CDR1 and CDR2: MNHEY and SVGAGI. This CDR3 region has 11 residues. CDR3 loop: CASLRDEKLFF. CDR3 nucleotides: TGTGCCAGCTTACGAGATGAAAAACTGTTTTTT.

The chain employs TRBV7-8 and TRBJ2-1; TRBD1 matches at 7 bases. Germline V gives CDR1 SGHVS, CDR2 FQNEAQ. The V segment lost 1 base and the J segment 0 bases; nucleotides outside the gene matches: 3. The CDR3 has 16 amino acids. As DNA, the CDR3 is TGTGCCAGCAGCTTAGGGGCAGGGGGCTCCTACAATGAGCAGTTCTTC. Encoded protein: CASSLGAGGSYNEQFF.

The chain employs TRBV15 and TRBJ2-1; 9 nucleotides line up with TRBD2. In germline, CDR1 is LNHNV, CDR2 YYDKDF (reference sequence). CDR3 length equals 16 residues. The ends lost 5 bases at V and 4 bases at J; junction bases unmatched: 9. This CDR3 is CATSPRTSVLYNEQFF. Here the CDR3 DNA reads TGTGCCACCAGCCCGCGGACTAGCGTCCTTTACAATGAGCAGTTCTTC.

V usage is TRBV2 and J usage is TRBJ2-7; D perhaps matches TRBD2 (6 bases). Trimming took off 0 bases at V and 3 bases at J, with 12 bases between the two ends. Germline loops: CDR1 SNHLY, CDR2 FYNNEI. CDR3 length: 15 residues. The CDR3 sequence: CASSEAGEELYEQYF. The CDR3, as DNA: TGTGCCAGCAGTGAAGCGGGGGAGGAGCTCTACGAGCAGTACTTC.

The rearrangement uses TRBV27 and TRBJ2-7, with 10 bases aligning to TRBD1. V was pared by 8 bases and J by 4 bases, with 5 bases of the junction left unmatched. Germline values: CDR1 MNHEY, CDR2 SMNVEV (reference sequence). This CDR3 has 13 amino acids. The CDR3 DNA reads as TGTGCCAGCCAGGACAGGGGGGGATACGAGCAGTACTTC. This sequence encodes CASQDRGGYEQYF.

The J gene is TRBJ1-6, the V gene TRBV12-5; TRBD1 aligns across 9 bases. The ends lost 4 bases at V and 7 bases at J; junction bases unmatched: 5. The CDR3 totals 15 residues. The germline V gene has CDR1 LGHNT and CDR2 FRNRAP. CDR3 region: CASGSGQGMNSPLHF. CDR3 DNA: TGTGCTAGTGGTTCAGGACAGGGGATGAATTCACCCCTCCACTTT.

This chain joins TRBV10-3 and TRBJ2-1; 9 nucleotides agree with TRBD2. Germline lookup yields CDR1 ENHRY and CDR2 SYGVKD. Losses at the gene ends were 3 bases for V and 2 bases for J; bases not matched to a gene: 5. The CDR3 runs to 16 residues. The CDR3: CAISDEAGGPYNEQFF. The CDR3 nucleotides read TGTGCCATCAGTGATGAAGCGGGGGGCCCCTACAATGAGCAGTTCTTC.

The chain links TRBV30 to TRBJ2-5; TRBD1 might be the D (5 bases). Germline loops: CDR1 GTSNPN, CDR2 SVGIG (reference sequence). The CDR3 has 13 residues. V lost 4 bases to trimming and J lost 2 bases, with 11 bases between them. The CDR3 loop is CAWNRYPQETQYF. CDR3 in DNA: TGTGCCTGGAACAGGTACCCTCAAGAGACCCAGTACTTC.

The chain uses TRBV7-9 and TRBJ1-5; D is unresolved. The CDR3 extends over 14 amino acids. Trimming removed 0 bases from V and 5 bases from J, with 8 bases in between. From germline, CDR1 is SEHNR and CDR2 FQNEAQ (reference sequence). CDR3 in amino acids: CASSLADGDQPQHF. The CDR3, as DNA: TGTGCCAGCAGCTTAGCAGACGGAGATCAGCCCCAGCATTTT.

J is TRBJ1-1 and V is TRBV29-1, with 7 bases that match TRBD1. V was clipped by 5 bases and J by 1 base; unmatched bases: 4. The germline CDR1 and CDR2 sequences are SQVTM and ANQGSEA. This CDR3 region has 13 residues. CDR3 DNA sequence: TGCAGCGTTAGGGGACAGAAGAACACTGAAGCTTTCTTT. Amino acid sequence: CSVRGQKNTEAFF.

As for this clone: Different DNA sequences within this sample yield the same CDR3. CDR3 nucleotide sequence: TGTGCCAGCAGTTACGGACAGGGAACCTACGAGCAGTACTTC. The encoded protein is CASSYGQGTYEQYF. The chain uses TRBV6-5 and TRBJ2-7; 8 bases are shared with TRBD1. Per the germline V gene, CDR1 is MNHEY and CDR2 is SVGAGI. Losses at the gene ends were 2 bases for V and 2 bases for J; bases not matched to a gene: 2. This CDR3 is 14 amino acids long.

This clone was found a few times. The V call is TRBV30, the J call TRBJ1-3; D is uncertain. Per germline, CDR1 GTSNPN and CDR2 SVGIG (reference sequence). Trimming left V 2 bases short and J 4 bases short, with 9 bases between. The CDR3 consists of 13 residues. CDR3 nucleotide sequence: TGTGCCTGGAGTCTCGCGTTCGGAAACACCATATATTTT. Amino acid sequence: CAWSLAFGNTIYF.

In DNA form, the CDR3 reads TGTGCCAGCAGCCTAGACAGGAACACTGAAGCTTTCTTT. Amino acid sequence: CASSLDRNTEAFF. This rearrangement joins TRBV7-9 to TRBJ1-1, with TRBD1 as a possible D gene (5 bases). This CDR3 comprises 13 residues. Looked up from germline, CDR1 is SEHNR and CDR2 is FQNEAQ (reference sequence). Between the trimmed V and J ends, which lost 5 bases and 1 base, there was a span of 8 bases.

The CDR3 sequence: CSAASRDGYTF. CDR3 in DNA: TGCAGTGCTGCCTCGAGGGATGGCTACACCTTC. The rearrangement links TRBV20-1 to TRBJ1-2; no clear D. Germline-derived CDR1 and CDR2 are DFQATT and SNEGSKA (reference sequence). The CDR3 loop spans 11 amino acids. Trimming shortened V by 5 bases and J by 6 bases, and 10 bases separated the two germline ends.

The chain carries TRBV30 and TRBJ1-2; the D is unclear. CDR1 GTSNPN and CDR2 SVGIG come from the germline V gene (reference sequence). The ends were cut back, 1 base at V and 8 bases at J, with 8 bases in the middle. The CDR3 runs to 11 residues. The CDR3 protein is CAWSARAGYTF. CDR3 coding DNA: TGTGCCTGGAGTGCCCGAGCAGGCTACACCTTC.

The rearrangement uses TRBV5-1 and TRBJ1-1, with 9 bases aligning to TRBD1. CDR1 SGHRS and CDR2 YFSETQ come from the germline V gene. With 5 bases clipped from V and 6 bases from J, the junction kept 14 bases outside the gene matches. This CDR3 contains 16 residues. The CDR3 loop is CASRKDTGGARAEAFF. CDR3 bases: TGCGCCAGCAGGAAAGACACAGGGGGCGCAAGGGCTGAAGCTTTCTTT.

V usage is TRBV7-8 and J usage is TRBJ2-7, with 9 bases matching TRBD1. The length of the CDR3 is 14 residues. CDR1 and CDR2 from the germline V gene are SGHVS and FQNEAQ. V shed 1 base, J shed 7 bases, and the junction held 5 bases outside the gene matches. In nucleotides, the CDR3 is TGTGCCAGCAGCTTAGGGGACAGGGCGTTAGAGCAGTACTTC. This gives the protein CASSLGDRALEQYF.

In nucleotides, the CDR3 is TGTGCCAGCAGCTTAGTTCCAGCTTCGGGTGAAGCTTTCTTT. Its translation is CASSLVPASGEAFF. The rearrangement links TRBV11-2 to TRBJ1-1, with D uncertain. V lost 1 base and J lost 7, with 13 bases in between. This CDR3 is 14 amino acids long. The germline V gene has CDR1 SGHAT and CDR2 FQNNGV.

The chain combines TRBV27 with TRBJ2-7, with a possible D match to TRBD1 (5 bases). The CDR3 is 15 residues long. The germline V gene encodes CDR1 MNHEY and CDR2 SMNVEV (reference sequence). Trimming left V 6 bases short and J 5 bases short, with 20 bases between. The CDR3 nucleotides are TGTGCCAGCAGCCCTACCAGGGTATTAGGGAACGAGCAGTACTTC. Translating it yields CASSPTRVLGNEQYF.

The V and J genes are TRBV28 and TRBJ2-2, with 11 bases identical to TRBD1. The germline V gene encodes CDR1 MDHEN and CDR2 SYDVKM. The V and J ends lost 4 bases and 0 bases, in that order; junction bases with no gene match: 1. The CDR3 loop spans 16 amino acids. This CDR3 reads CASSWGQGANTGELFF. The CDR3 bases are TGTGCCAGCAGTTGGGGACAGGGGGCGAACACCGGGGAGCTGTTTTTT.

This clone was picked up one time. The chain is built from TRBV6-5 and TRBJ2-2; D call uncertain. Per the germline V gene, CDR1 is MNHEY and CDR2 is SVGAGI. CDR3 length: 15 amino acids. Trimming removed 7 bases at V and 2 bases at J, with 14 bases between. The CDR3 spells CASIGTDVNTGELFF. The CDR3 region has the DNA TGTGCCAGCATAGGTACAGACGTCAACACCGGGGAGCTGTTTTTT.

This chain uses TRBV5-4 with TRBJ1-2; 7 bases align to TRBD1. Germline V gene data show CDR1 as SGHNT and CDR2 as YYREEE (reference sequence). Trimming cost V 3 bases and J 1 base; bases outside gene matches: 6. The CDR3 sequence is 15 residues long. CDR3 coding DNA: TGTGCCAGCAGCTACGGGACAGCTAATAACTATGGCTACACCTTC. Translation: CASSYGTANNYGYTF.